What follows are 29 T cell receptor beta chains derived from one specimen sequenced in a study of T cells in Graves' hyperthyroidism and ophthalmopathy. RNA transcripts gave rise to amplified TCR beta CDR3 regions. The HTBI primer set served for first-round RT-PCR of the TCR CDR3. TCRdb re-called the multiplex PCR reads through MiXCR, storing one row per CDR3 protein. This sample has around 500,000 distinct CDR3 sequences, with 15% to 20% found just once. Material for sequencing was blood. All receptors come from a woman aged 25 to 45 with Graves' ophthalmopathy.

The genes are TRBV6-2 or TRBV6-3 and TRBJ2-1, with 11 nucleotides matching TRBD2. With V trimmed by 4 bases and J by 9 bases, 8 bases remained unmatched. This CDR3 is built from 15 residues. Germline V gene data show CDR1 as MNHEY and CDR2 as SVGEGT. The chain's CDR3 is CASSSRTSGQVEQFF. For the CDR3, the DNA is TGTGCCAGCAGTTCCCGGACTAGCGGGCAGGTTGAGCAGTTCTTC.

This clonotype was seen a handful of times. The chain uses TRBV7-2 and TRBJ2-7; 12 bases are a match to TRBD2. Unmatched junction bases numbered 11, after V lost 5 bases and J lost 6 bases. Germline values: CDR1 SGHTA, CDR2 FQGNSA. This CDR3 comprises 16 residues. CDR3 sequence (DNA): TGTGCCAGCAGCCAAGGACTAGCGGGGACCCTTCCCGAGCAGTACTTC. Translation: CASSQGLAGTLPEQYF.

The chain carries TRBV5-1 and TRBJ2-1; a weak D match, TRBD1 (6 bases). The CDR3 covers 17 residues. CDR1 and CDR2 from the germline V gene are SGHRS and YFSETQ. Trimming took off 6 bases at V and 5 bases at J, with 24 bases between the two ends. CDR3 amino acids: CASKTPDSFNVHNEQFF. The DNA of the CDR3 is TGCGCCAGCAAAACGCCGGACAGCTTTAATGTTCACAATGAGCAGTTCTTC. Using reference TRBV5-1 and TRBJ2-1 for the parts outside the CDR3, the full variable domain is KAGVTQTPRYLIKTRGQQVTLSCSPISGHRSVSWYQQTPGQGLQFLFEYFSETQRNKGNFPGRFSGRQFSNSRSEMNVSTLELGDSALYLCASKTPDSFNVHNEQFFGPGTRLTVL.

The sample holds many counts of this clonotype. The chain recombines TRBV2 with TRBJ2-1; 8 bases are shared with TRBD1. Germline V gives CDR1 SNHLY, CDR2 FYNNEI. V shed 1 base and J 6 bases; nucleotides not matched to a gene: 5. CDR3 size: 15 residues. In DNA, the CDR3 is TGTGCCAGCAGTGAAGAGGGACAGGAGAGCAATGAGCAGTTCTTC. This encodes CASSEEGQESNEQFF.

This clonotype was recorded at least ten times. The chain couples TRBV7-2 to TRBJ1-4, with TRBD1 as a possible D gene (6 bases). The germline V gene encodes CDR1 SGHTA and CDR2 FQGNSA. V lost 5 bases to trimming and J lost 7 bases, with 14 bases between them. The CDR3 extends over 14 amino acids. The CDR3 reads CASSPDRPIEKLFF. The CDR3 DNA sequence: TGTGCCAGCAGCCCGGACAGACCCATTGAAAAACTGTTTTTT.

This clonotype was seen more than once but under ten times. The chain recombines TRBV6-2 or TRBV6-3 with TRBJ2-3, with 10 bases identical to TRBD1. This CDR3 contains 15 residues. The germline V gene has CDR1 MNHEY and CDR2 SVGEGT. V lost 5 bases to trimming and J lost 4 bases; unmatched junction nucleotides: 6. This CDR3 is CASSDRDRGPDTQYF. CDR3 coding DNA: TGTGCCAGCAGTGACCGGGACAGGGGTCCAGATACGCAGTATTTT.

This clonotype appeared many times. The chain combines TRBV6-1 with TRBJ2-3; D is perhaps TRBD1 or TRBD2 (5 bases each). V was shortened by 1 base and J by 4 bases, with 15 bases between the two germline ends. CDR1 MNHNS and CDR2 SASEGT come from the germline V gene. CDR3 length equals 16 residues. CDR3 in amino acids: CASSEGVGVGADTQYF. The CDR3 nucleotides read TGTGCCAGCAGTGAAGGGGTGGGAGTGGGGGCAGATACGCAGTATTTT.

This rearrangement joins TRBV19 to TRBJ2-5; TRBD2 is a possible D gene (6 bases). CDR3 size: 12 residues. V dropped 7 bases and J dropped 5 bases, with 11 bases sitting between them. CDR1 and CDR2 (germline): LNHDA, SQIVND (reference sequence). For the CDR3, the DNA is TGTGCCAGTAACTCAGGGAGGGAGACCCAGTACTTC. It specifies CASNSGRETQYF.

This clonotype occurred many times. The chain couples TRBV29-1 to TRBJ1-1; no reliable D call. Germline V lookup: CDR1 SQVTM, CDR2 ANQGSEA. The CDR3 is 13 amino acids. The V and J ends lost 1 base and 1 base respectively, with 7 bases between them. As DNA, the CDR3 is TGCAGCGTTGAAGGTCTAGAGAACACTGAAGCTTTCTTT. It is translated as CSVEGLENTEAFF.

In this sample, this clonotype turned up many times. This chain connects TRBV3-1 to TRBJ1-6, with unresolved D. The germline CDR1 and CDR2 sequences are LGHDT and YNNKEL (reference sequence). This CDR3 region has 13 residues. V was trimmed by 1 base and J by 19 bases, leaving 17 bases between them. CDR3 amino acids: CASSQAVFSPQHF. The CDR3 DNA reads as TGTGCCAGCAGCCAAGCCGTTTTCAGCCCCCAACACTTT.

The chain uses TRBV29-1 and TRBJ2-1, with D uncertain. V was trimmed by 0 bases and J by 0 bases, leaving 9 bases between them. The germline gives CDR1 SQVTM, CDR2 ANQGSEA. This CDR3 spans 15 amino acids. CDR3 sequence: CSVEDPYGSYNEQFF. The CDR3 bases are TGCAGCGTTGAAGATCCGTATGGCTCCTACAATGAGCAGTTCTTC.

This clonotype was seen many times. This chain connects TRBV27 to TRBJ2-7; 13 bases line up with TRBD2. CDR3 length: 18 amino acids. Trimming cost V 7 bases and J 2 bases; bases outside gene matches: 14. Germline assignment: CDR1 MNHEY and CDR2 SMNVEV (reference sequence). CDR3 sequence reads: CASTRTRTSGSNAYEQYF. CDR3 in DNA: TGTGCCAGCACAAGAACCCGGACTAGCGGGAGCAACGCCTACGAGCAGTACTTC.

As DNA, the CDR3 is TGTGCCAGCAGTTTATCTCGACTAGCGGGAGGAACCGGGGAGCTGTTTTTT. It yields the protein CASSLSRLAGGTGELFF. V usage is TRBV28 and J usage is TRBJ2-2; 13 bases align to TRBD2. V was pared by 1 base and J by 5 bases, with 4 bases of the junction left unmatched. The CDR3 covers 17 residues. Germline loops: CDR1 MDHEN, CDR2 SYDVKM. The complete variable domain, with remaining parts taken from reference TRBV28 and TRBJ2-2, reads DVKVTQSSRYLVKRTGEKVFLECVQDMDHENMFWYRQDPGLGLRLIYFSYDVKMKEKGDIPEGYSVSREKKERFSLILESASTNQTSMYLCASSLSRLAGGTGELFFGEGSRLTVL.

The genes are TRBV6-2 or TRBV6-3 and TRBJ1-5; the D gene is possibly TRBD1 (6 bases). The V end was cut by 0 bases, the J end by 3 bases, with 15 bases between. Germline loops: CDR1 MNHEY, CDR2 SVGEGT. The CDR3 has 17 residues. This chain's CDR3 is CASSYSIQGSVNQPQHF. DNA for the CDR3: TGTGCCAGCAGTTACTCTATCCAGGGGAGTGTCAATCAGCCCCAGCATTTT.

V gene TRBV25-1 combines with J gene TRBJ2-5; TRBD1 matches at 7 bases. Losses at the gene ends were 5 bases for V and 3 bases for J; bases not matched to a gene: 9. Per the germline V gene, CDR1 is MGHDK and CDR2 is SYGVNS. The CDR3 has 15 residues. The CDR3 is CASSPYDRDKETQYF. The DNA of the CDR3 is TGTGCCAGCAGTCCTTATGACAGGGATAAAGAGACCCAGTACTTC.

The chain has TRBV12-3 or TRBV12-4 and TRBJ1-1, with D hard to call. The CDR3 is 12 amino acids. Trimming took off 5 bases at V and 2 bases at J, with 6 bases between the two ends. CDR3 protein: CASSTHNTEAFF. The DNA for the CDR3 is TGTGCCAGCAGTACTCATAACACTGAAGCTTTCTTT.

Remarks on this clonotype: Only one base separates this from a far larger clonotype, so it likely reflects a read error. The chain employs TRBV12-3 or TRBV12-4 and TRBJ2-2, with D unclear. This CDR3 comprises 14 residues. V was trimmed by 3 bases and J by 0 bases, leaving 5 bases between them. CDR3 sequence (DNA): TGTGCCAGCAGTTTGAAGGCGAACACCGGGGAGCTGTTTTTT. It yields the protein CASSLKANTGELFF.

This clonotype occurred many times. The chain recombines TRBV30 with TRBJ1-6; TRBD1 matches 9 bases. The CDR3 sequence is 15 residues long. Germline CDR1 reads GTSNPN; CDR2 reads SVGIG (reference sequence). The V segment lost 0 bases and the J segment 14 bases; nucleotides outside the gene matches: 11. The CDR3 DNA reads TGTGCCTGGAGTGTACAGGGGGCGCCTGGGTCGACCCTCCACTTT. It translates to CAWSVQGAPGSTLHF.

The V call is TRBV19, the J call TRBJ2-3; D not resolved. V was trimmed by 3 bases and J by 1 base, leaving 5 bases between them. This CDR3 spans 13 amino acids. Germline V gene data show CDR1 as LNHDA and CDR2 as SQIVND (reference sequence). The CDR3 loop reads CASSMLGTDTQYF. The CDR3 nucleotides are TGTGCCAGTAGTATGCTAGGCACAGATACGCAGTATTTT.

This clonotype was recorded many times. V usage is TRBV6-2 or TRBV6-3 and J usage is TRBJ2-7, with 8 bases aligning to TRBD2. The germline V gene has CDR1 MNHEY and CDR2 SVGEGT. CDR3 length equals 14 residues. V lost 5 bases and J lost 3; bases outside the gene matches: 6. In DNA, the CDR3 is TGTGCCAGCAGTCATAGCGGGGACCTCTACGAGCAGTACTTC. Encoded protein: CASSHSGDLYEQYF.

This clonotype was seen many times. J is TRBJ2-5 and V is TRBV30; possibly TRBD1 for D (6 bases). Per the germline V gene, CDR1 is GTSNPN and CDR2 is SVGIG (reference sequence). The CDR3 spans 12 residues. V was pared by 8 bases and J by 5 bases, with 15 bases between. In DNA, the CDR3 is TGTGCCCTGTCCAGGGGTGGGGAGACCCAGTACTTC. Translating gives CALSRGGETQYF.

The V call is TRBV29-1, the J call TRBJ1-1, with a possible D match to TRBD1 (5 bases). Deletions cut 6 bases from V and 0 bases from J, with 8 bases between. CDR1 and CDR2 from the germline V gene are SQVTM and ANQGSEA. The CDR3 contains 12 residues. The CDR3 loop reads CSVRQLNTEAFF. The CDR3 DNA reads TGCAGCGTACGACAGCTGAACACTGAAGCTTTCTTT.

This clonotype was picked up many times. CDR3 in amino acids: CASSQGDRKGETQYF. The CDR3 DNA is TGCGCCAGCAGCCAAGGGGACAGGAAAGGAGAGACCCAGTACTTC. The chain recombines TRBV4-1 with TRBJ2-5, with 8 bases that match TRBD1. V lost 1 base and J lost 4; bases outside the gene matches: 5. The CDR3 runs 15 residues. CDR1 is MGHRA and CDR2 is YSYEKL in the germline V gene.

The J gene is TRBJ2-6, the V gene TRBV27; the D is unclear. This CDR3 comprises 14 residues. V was cut by 8 bases and J by 0 bases, with 8 bases left in between. Germline V gene lookup returns CDR1 MNHEY and CDR2 SMNVEV (reference sequence). CDR3 in DNA: TGTGCCAGCTACGGATTCTCTGGGGCCAACGTCCTGACTTTC. This translates into CASYGFSGANVLTF.

This clonotype turned up a few times. For the CDR3, the DNA is TGTGCCAGCAGCTTAAAAGGGGGTCCGGGACAGACCTACGAGCAGTACTTC. It translates to CASSLKGGPGQTYEQYF. The chain couples TRBV7-3 to TRBJ2-7; 7 bases align to TRBD1. The CDR3 has 17 amino acids. Germline V CDR1 and CDR2: SGHTA, FQGTGA. Trimming cost V 1 base and J 2 bases; bases outside gene matches: 11.

In its sample, this clonotype was seen many times. V gene TRBV5-1 combines with J gene TRBJ2-4, with D maybe TRBD1 (6 bases). Germline values: CDR1 SGHRS, CDR2 YFSETQ. This CDR3 has 14 amino acids. V dropped 0 bases and J dropped 8 bases, with 12 bases sitting between them. Here the CDR3 reads CASSLEQGRDIQYF. The CDR3 region has the DNA TGCGCCAGCAGCTTGGAACAGGGACGGGACATTCAGTACTTC.

The table lists this clonotype with many counts. The chain employs TRBV5-1 and TRBJ2-2; either TRBD1 or TRBD2 may supply D (5 bases each). V was shortened by 2 bases and J by 3 bases, with 11 bases between the two germline ends. Germline CDR1 and CDR2: SGHRS and YFSETQ. This CDR3 has 15 amino acids. CDR3 coding DNA: TGCGCCAGCAGCTTCCGGGACGGACACACCGGGGAGCTGTTTTTT. Its protein is CASSFRDGHTGELFF. Complete variable domain (other parts from reference TRBV5-1 and TRBJ2-2): KAGVTQTPRYLIKTRGQQVTLSCSPISGHRSVSWYQQTPGQGLQFLFEYFSETQRNKGNFPGRFSGRQFSNSRSEMNVSTLELGDSALYLCASSFRDGHTGELFFGEGSRLTVL.

This clonotype was observed a few times. The rearrangement uses TRBV7-2 and TRBJ1-1, with D perhaps matching TRBD1 (6 bases). This CDR3 has 14 amino acids. Trimming removed 1 base at V and 4 bases at J, with 10 bases between. The V gene's germline CDR1 is SGHTA and CDR2 FQGNSA. CDR3 bases: TGTGCCAGCAGCTTAGATCAGGGGTCCACTGAAGCTTTCTTT. Amino acid sequence: CASSLDQGSTEAFF.

This clonotype has at least ten counts. The chain is built from TRBV30 and TRBJ2-1; D not certain. CDR1 is GTSNPN and CDR2 is SVGIG in the germline V gene (reference sequence). The CDR3 consists of 14 residues. Trimming cost V 4 bases and J 1 base, with 11 bases left between them. DNA of the CDR3: TGTGCCTGGAATAAAGGAATATCCTACAATGAGCAGTTCTTC. It is translated as CAWNKGISYNEQFF.